The source of this T cell receptor (beta chain) is a study of blood T cells in healthy people across ages. Concerning this clonotype: Antigen specificity is unknown.

Per sample, at least 5.5 micrograms of total RNA were extracted. A sample-barcoded 5' primer and a J-beta primer mix were used in a second PCR of about 6 to 12 cycles. Each cDNA molecule was tagged by a template-switch adaptor with 12 random nucleotides. TCRdb itself ran the 5' RACE reads through MiXCR, one entry per CDR3 protein. The sample consists of about 690,000 distinct CDR3 sequences, approximately 40% of them appearing once. Study outcomes and limitations: PBMC samples, being unsorted, prevented any conclusive comparison of naive and antigen-experienced cells.

Germline CDR1 LGHDT, CDR2 YNNKEL (reference sequence). The CDR3 loop spans 16 amino acids. V shed 5 bases and J 1 base; nucleotides not matched to a gene: 7. V usage is TRBV3-1 and J usage is TRBJ2-5; 10 bases are a match to TRBD2. This receptor was identified in a man older than 75 in good health. The sample comprised blood. The CDR3 bases are TGTGCCAGCAGCACAGCTAGCGGGGGACCCCAAGAGACCCAGTACTTC. Translation: CASSTASGGPQETQYF.